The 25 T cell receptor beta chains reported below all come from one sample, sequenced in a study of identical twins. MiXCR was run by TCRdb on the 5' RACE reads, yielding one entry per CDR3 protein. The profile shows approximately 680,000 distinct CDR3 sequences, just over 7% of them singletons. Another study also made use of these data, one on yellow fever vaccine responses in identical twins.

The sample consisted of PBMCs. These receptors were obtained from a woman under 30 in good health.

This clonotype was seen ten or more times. The CDR3 loop reads CASSLLAASYNEQFF. The CDR3 nucleotides are TGTGCCAGCAGTTTACTAGCGGCCTCCTACAATGAGCAGTTCTTC. The chain recombines TRBV28 with TRBJ2-1; TRBD2 matches 7 bases. Germline-derived CDR1 and CDR2 are MDHEN and SYDVKM. CDR3 length equals 15 residues. V dropped 2 bases and J dropped 0; count of bases not matched to a gene: 1. Complete variable domain (other parts from reference TRBV28 and TRBJ2-1): DVKVTQSSRYLVKRTGEKVFLECVQDMDHENMFWYRQDPGLGLRLIYFSYDVKMKEKGDIPEGYSVSREKKERFSLILESASTNQTSMYLCASSLLAASYNEQFFGPGTRLTVL.

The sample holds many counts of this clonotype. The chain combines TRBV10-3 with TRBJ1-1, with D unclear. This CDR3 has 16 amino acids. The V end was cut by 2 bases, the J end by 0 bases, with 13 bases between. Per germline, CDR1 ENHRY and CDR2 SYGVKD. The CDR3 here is CAISEPTQLVNTEAFF. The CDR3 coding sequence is TGTGCCATCAGTGAGCCGACTCAGTTGGTGAACACTGAAGCTTTCTTT.

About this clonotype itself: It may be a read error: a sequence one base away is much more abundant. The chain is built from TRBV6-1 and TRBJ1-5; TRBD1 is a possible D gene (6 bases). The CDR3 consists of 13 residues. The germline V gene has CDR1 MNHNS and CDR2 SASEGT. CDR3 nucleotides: TGTACCAGCAGTGACAGGACAGTACAGCCCCAGCATTTT. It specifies CTSSDRTVQPQHF.

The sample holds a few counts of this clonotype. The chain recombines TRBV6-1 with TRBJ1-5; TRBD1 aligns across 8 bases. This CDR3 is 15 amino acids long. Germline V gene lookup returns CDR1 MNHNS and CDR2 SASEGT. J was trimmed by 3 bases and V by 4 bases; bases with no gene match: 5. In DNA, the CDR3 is TGTGCCAGCAGTGTGCAGGGGGCGAACAATCAGCCCCAGCATTTT. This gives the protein CASSVQGANNQPQHF.

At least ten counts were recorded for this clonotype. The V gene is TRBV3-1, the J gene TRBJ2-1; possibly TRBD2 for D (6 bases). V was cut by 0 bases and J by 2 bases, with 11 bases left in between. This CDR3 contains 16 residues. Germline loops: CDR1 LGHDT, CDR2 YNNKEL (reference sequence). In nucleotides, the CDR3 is TGTGCCAGCAGCCAAGATCGGACGGGGGCCTACAATGAGCAGTTCTTC. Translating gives CASSQDRTGAYNEQFF.

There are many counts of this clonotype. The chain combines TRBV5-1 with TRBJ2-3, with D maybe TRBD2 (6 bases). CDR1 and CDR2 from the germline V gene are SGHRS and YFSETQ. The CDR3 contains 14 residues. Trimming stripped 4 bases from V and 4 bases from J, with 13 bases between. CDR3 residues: CASSTGSLPDTQYF. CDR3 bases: TGCGCCAGCAGCACCGGGAGCTTGCCAGATACGCAGTATTTT. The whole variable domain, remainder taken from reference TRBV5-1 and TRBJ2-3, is KAGVTQTPRYLIKTRGQQVTLSCSPISGHRSVSWYQQTPGQGLQFLFEYFSETQRNKGNFPGRFSGRQFSNSRSEMNVSTLELGDSALYLCASSTGSLPDTQYFGPGTRLTVL.

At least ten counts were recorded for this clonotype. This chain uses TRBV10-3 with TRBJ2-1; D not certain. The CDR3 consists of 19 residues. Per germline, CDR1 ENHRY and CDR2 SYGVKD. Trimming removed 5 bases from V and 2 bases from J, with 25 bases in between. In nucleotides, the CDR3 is TGTGCCATCAGTAAAATGCCCACTTCCCGGGCTCATACCTACAATGAGCAGTTCTTC. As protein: CAISKMPTSRAHTYNEQFF.

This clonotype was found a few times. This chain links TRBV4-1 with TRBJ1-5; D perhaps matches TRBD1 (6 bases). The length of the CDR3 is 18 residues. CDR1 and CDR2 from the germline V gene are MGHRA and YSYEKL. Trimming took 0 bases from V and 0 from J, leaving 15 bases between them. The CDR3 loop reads CASSQDLGGGSSNQPQHF. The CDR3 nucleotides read TGCGCCAGCAGCCAAGATTTAGGGGGAGGGAGTAGCAATCAGCCCCAGCATTTT.

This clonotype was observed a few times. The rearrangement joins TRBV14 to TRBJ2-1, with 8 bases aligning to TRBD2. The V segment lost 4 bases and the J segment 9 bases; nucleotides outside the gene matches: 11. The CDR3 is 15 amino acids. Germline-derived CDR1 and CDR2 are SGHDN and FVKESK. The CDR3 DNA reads TGTGCCAGCAGCCCCGGGGCGGGGGGTTCGTTTGAGCAGTTCTTC. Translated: CASSPGAGGSFEQFF. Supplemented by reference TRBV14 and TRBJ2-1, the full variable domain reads EAGVTQFPSHSVIEKGQTVTLRCDPISGHDNLYWYRRVMGKEIKFLLHFVKESKQDESGMPNNRFLAERTGGTYSTLKVQPAELEDSGVYFCASSPGAGGSFEQFFGPGTRLTVL.

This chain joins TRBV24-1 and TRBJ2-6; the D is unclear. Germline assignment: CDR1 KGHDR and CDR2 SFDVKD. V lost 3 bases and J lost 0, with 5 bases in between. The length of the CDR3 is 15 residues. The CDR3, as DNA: TGTGCCACCAGTGATCGACTCTCTGGGGCCAACGTCCTGACTTTC. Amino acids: CATSDRLSGANVLTF.

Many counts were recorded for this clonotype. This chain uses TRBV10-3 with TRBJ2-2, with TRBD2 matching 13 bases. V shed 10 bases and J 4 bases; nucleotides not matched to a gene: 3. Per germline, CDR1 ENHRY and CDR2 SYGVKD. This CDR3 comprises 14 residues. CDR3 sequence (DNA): TGTGCCACCGGGACTAGCGGGACCACCGGGGAGCTGTTTTTT. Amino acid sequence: CATGTSGTTGELFF.

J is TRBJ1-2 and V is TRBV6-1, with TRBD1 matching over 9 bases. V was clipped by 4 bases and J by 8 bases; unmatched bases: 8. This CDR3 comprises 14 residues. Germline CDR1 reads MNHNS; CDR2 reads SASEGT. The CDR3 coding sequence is TGTGCCAGCAGTGCCGAAACAGGGGGCAAAGGCTACACCTTC. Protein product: CASSAETGGKGYTF.

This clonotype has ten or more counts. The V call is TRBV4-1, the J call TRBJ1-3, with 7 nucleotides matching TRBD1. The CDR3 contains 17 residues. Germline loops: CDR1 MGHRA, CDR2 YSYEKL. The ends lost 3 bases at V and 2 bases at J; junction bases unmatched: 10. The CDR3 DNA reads TGCGCCAGCAGCCACGGGGGACAGAGGATTACTGGAAACACCATATATTTT. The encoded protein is CASSHGGQRITGNTIYF.

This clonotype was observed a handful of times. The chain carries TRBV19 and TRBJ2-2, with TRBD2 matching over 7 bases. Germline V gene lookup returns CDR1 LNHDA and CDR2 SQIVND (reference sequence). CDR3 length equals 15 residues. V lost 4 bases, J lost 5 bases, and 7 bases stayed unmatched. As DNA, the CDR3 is TGTGCCAGTAGTAGAGGTGTGGGAGGGACCGGGGAGCTGTTTTTT. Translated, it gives CASSRGVGGTGELFF.

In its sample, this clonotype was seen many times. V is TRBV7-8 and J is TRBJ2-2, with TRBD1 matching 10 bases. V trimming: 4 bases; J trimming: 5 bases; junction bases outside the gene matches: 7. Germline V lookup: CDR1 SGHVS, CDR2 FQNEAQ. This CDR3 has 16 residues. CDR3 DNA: TGTGCCAGCAGCTCAGACAGGGGGCGCCGGACCGGGGAGCTGTTTTTT. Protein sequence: CASSSDRGRRTGELFF. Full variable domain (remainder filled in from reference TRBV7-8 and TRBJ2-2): GAGVSQSPRYKVAKRGQDVALRCDPISGHVSLFWYQQALGQGPEFLTYFQNEAQLDKSGLPSDRFFAERPEGSVSTLKIQRTQQEDSAVYLCASSSDRGRRTGELFFGEGSRLTVL.

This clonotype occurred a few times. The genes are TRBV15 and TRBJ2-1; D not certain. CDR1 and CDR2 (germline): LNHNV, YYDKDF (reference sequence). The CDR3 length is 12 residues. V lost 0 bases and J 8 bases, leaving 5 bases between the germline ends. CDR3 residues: CATSRDFDEQFF. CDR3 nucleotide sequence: TGTGCCACCAGCAGAGATTTCGATGAGCAGTTCTTC.

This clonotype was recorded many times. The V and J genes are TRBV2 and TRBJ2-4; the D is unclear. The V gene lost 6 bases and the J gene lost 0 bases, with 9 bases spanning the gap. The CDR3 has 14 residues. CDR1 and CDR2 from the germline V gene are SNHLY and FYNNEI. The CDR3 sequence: CASRDILAKNIQYF. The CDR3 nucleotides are TGTGCCAGCAGGGATATCCTAGCCAAAAACATTCAGTACTTC.

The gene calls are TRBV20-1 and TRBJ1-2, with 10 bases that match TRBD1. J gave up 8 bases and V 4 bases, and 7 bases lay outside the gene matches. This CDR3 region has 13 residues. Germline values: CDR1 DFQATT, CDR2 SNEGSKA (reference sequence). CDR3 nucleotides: TGCAGTGCTATCCGGGACAGGGGTGGAGGCTACACCTTC. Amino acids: CSAIRDRGGGYTF.

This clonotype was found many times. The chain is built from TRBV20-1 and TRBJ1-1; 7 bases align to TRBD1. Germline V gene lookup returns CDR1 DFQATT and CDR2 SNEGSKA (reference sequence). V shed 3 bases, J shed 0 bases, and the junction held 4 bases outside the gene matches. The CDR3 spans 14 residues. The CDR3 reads CSARQGGMNTEAFF. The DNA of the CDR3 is TGCAGTGCTAGGCAGGGGGGAATGAACACTGAAGCTTTCTTT.

The CDR3: CSADGLWGEVGETQYF. The CDR3 DNA sequence: TGCAGTGCCGACGGGTTATGGGGAGAGGTTGGAGAGACCCAGTACTTC. This chain joins TRBV20-1 and TRBJ2-5; tentatively, D is TRBD2 (5 bases). CDR1 DFQATT and CDR2 SNEGSKA come from the germline V gene (reference sequence). CDR3 size: 16 residues. The germline V and J ends were trimmed by 6 bases and 4 bases, with 24 bases remaining between them.

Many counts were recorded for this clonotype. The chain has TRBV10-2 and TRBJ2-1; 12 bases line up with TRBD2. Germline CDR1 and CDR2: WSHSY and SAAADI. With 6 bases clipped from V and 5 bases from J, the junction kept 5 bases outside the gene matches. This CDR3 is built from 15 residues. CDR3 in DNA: TGCGCCAGCAGATCGGGACTAGCGGGTCACAATGAGCAGTTCTTC. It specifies CASRSGLAGHNEQFF.

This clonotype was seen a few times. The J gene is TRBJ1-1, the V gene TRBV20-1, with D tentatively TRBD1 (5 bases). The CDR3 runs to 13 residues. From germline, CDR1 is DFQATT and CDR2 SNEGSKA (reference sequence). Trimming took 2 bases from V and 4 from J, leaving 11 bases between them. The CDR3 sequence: CSARTQVGTEAFF. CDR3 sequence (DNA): TGCAGTGCTAGAACACAGGTTGGCACTGAAGCTTTCTTT.

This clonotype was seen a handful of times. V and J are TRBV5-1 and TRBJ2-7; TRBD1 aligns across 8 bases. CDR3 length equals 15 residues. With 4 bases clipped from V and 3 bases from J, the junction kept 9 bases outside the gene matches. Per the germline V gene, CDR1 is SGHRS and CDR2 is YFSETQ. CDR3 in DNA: TGCGCCAGCAGCCCGAGGACAGGGACCTACTACGAGCAGTACGTC. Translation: CASSPRTGTYYEQYV.

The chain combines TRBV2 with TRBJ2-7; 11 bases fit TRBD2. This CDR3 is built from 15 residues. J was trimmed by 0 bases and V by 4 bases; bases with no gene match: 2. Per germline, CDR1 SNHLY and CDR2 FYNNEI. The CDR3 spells CASSVAGGLSYEQYF. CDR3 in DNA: TGTGCCAGCAGTGTAGCGGGAGGGCTCTCCTACGAGCAGTACTTC.

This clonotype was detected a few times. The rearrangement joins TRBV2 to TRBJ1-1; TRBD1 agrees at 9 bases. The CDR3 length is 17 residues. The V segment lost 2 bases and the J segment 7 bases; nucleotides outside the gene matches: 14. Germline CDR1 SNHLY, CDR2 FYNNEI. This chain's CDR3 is CASSEPPPGQGSYEAFF. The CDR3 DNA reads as TGTGCCAGCAGTGAACCCCCCCCGGGACAGGGCAGTTATGAAGCTTTCTTT.